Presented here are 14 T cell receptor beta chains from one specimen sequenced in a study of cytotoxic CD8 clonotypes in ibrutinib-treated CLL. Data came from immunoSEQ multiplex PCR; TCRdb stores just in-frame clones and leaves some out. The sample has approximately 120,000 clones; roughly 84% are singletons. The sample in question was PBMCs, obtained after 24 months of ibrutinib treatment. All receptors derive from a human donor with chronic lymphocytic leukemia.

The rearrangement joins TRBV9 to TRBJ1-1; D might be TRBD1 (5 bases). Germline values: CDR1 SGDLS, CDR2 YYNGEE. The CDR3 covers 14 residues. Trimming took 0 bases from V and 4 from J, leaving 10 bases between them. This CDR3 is CASSVGWGTTEAFF. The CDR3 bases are TGTGCCAGCAGCGTAGGGTGGGGGACCACTGAAGCTTTCTTT.

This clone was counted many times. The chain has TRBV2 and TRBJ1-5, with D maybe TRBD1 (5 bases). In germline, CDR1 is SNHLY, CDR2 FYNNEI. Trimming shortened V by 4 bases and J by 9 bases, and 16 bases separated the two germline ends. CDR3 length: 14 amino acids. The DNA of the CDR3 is TGTGCCAGCAGTGGGACACCTAACACGAGGCCCCAGCATTTT. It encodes CASSGTPNTRPQHF.

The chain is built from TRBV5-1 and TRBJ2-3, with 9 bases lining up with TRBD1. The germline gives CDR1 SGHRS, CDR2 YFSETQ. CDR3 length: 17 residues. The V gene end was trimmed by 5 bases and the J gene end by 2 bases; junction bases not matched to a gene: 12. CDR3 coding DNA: TGCGCCAGCAGACAACTAAAGACAGGGGGGAACACAGATACGCAGTATTTT. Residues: CASRQLKTGGNTDTQYF.

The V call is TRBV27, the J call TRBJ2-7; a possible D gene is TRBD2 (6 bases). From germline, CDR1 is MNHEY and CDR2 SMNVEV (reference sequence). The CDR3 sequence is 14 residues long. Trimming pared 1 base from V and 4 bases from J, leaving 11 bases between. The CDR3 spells CASSLFGGLYEQYF. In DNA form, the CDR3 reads TGTGCCAGCAGTTTATTCGGGGGTTTATACGAGCAGTACTTC.

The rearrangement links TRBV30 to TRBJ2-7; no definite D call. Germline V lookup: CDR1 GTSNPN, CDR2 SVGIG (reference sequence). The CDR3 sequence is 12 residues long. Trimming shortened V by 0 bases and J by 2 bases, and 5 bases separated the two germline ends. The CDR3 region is CAWSVGPYEQYF. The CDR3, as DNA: TGTGCCTGGAGTGTAGGACCCTACGAGCAGTACTTC. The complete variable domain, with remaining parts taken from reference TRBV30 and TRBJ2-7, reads SQTIHQWPATLVQPVGSPLSLECTVEGTSNPNLYWYRQAAGRGLQLLFYSVGIGQISSEVPQNLSASRPQDRQFILSSKKLLLSDSGFYLCAWSVGPYEQYFGPGTRLTVT.

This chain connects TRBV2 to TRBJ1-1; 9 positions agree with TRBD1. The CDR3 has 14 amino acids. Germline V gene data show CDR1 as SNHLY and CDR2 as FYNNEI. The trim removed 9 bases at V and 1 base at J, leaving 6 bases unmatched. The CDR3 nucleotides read TGTGCCAGTACAGGGGGCGCGAAGAACACTGAAGCTTTCTTT. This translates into CASTGGAKNTEAFF.

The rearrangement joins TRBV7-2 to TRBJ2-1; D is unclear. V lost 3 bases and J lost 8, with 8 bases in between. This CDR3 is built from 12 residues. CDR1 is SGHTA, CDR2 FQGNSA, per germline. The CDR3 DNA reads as TGTGCCAGCAGCTTCGACATCTATGAGCAGTTCTTC. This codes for CASSFDIYEQFF.

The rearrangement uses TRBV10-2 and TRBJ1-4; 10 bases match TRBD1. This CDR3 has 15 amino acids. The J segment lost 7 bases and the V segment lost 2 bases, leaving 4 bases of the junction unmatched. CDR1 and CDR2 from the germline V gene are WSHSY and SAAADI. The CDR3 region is CASSEPDRGSEKLFF. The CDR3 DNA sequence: TGCGCCAGCAGTGAGCCGGACAGGGGGAGTGAAAAACTGTTTTTT.

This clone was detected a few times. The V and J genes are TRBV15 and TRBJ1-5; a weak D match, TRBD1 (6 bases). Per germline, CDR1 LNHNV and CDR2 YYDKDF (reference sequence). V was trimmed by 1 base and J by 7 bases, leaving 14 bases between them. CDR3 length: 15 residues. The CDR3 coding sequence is TGTGCCACCAGCAGAGCTTCAGGGGTTGGGCAGCCCCAGCATTTT. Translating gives CATSRASGVGQPQHF.

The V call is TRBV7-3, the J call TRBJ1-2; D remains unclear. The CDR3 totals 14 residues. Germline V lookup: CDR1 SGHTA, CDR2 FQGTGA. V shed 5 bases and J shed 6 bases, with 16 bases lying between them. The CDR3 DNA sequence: TGTGCCAGCAGCCCTACAGCAGTTGGGAATGGCTACACCTTC. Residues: CASSPTAVGNGYTF. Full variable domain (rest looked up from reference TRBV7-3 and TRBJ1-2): GAGVSQTPSNKVTEKGKYVELRCDPISGHTALYWYRQSLGQGPEFLIYFQGTGAADDSGLPNDRFFAVRPEGSVSTLKIQRTERGDSAVYLCASSPTAVGNGYTFGSGTRLTVV.

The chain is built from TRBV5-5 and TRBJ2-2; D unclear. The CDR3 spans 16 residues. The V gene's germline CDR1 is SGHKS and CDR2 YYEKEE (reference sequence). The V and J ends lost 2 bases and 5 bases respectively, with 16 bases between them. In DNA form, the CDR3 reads TGTGCCAGCAGCTTTGGGTTCTCGGTTCAGACCGGGGAGCTGTTTTTT. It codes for CASSFGFSVQTGELFF.

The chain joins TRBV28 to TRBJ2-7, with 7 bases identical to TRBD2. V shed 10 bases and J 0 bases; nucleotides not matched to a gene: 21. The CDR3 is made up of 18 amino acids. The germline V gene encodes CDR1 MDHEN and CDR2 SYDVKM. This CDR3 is CATLPGGVYLESSYEQYF. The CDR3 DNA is TGTGCCACCCTTCCGGGAGGCGTGTACTTGGAGAGCTCCTACGAGCAGTACTTC.

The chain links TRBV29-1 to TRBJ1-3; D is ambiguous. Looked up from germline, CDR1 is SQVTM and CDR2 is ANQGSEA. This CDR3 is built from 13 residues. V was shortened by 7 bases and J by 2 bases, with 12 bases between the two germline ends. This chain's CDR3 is CSAEPQAGNTIYF. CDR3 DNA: TGCAGCGCCGAGCCCCAGGCTGGAAACACCATATATTTT.

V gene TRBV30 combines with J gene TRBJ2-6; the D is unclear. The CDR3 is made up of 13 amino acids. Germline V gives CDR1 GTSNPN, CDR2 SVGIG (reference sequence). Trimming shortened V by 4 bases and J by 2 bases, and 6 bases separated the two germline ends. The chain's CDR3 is CAWNFAGANVLTF. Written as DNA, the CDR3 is TGTGCCTGGAACTTCGCTGGGGCCAACGTCCTGACTTTC.